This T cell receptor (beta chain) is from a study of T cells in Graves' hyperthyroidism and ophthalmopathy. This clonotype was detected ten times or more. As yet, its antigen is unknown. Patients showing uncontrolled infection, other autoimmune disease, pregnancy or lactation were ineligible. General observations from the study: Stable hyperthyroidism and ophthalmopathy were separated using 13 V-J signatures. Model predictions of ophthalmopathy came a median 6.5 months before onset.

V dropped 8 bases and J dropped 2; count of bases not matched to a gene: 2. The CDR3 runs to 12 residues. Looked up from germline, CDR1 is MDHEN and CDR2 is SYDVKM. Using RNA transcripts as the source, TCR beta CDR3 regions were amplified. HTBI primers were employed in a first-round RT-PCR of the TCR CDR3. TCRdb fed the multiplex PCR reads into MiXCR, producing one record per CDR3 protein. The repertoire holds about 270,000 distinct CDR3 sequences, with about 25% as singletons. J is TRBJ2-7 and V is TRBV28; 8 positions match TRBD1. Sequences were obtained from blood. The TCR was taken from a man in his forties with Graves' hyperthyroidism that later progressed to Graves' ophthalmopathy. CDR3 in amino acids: CASHRGTYEQYF. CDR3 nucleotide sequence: TGTGCCAGCCACAGGGGGACCTACGAGCAGTACTTC. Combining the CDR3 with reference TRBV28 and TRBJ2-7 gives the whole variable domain DVKVTQSSRYLVKRTGEKVFLECVQDMDHENMFWYRQDPGLGLRLIYFSYDVKMKEKGDIPEGYSVSREKKERFSLILESASTNQTSMYLCASHRGTYEQYFGPGTRLTVT.